The present entry profiles one TCR beta chain with its context. As yet, its antigen is unknown. This specimen belongs to a study of immune cell composition in non-small cell lung cancer. Study overall: Tumours were mainly lung adenocarcinoma or squamous cell carcinoma.

Here immunoSEQ multiplex PCR was the method, and the copy in TCRdb shows in-frame clones only, minus some. The data show about 5,900 clones, with 87% seen just once and approximately 6% held by the top ten. CDR1 SGHRS and CDR2 YFSETQ come from the germline V gene. The CDR3 covers 15 residues. Unmatched junction bases numbered 13, after V lost 4 bases and J lost 11 bases. Study conclusions and caveats: Shared sequences between tumour-reactive and dominant in vivo clones were not proven.

Normal lung was sampled as far from the tumour as possible, at least 3 cm. Frozen unsorted single-cell suspensions supplied the genomic DNA. The chain uses TRBV5-1 and TRBJ2-7, with 12 positions matching TRBD2. The TCR was taken from a human donor with non-small cell lung cancer. The sample taken for sequencing was non-adjacent lung tissue. This CDR3 reads CASSTGTSGPTLEYF. The CDR3 DNA follows: TGCGCCAGCAGCACAGGGACTAGCGGGCCTACTCTGGAGTACTTC.